The 23 T cell receptor beta chains below all came from one sample that was sequenced in a study of vaccination and CD4 T cells after COVID-19. CD4+ T cells that had been cultured provided DNA sequenced with the Oncomine TCR Beta short-read assay. TCRdb reprocessed the PCR reads via MiXCR and lists one record per CDR3 protein. The data show 15,000 to 20,000 distinct CDR3 sequences, approximately 40% seen once. The treatment denotes: approximately 9-day PBMC culture with coronavirus spike peptide pools or control peptides (ViraFEST assay). Their antigen targets remain unknown. The sequencing input was CD4+ T cells from blood, cultured in vitro. The receptors originated from a human donor who had recovered from COVID-19.

This clonotype has a handful of counts. The chain couples TRBV11-3 to TRBJ2-1; 8 bases map to TRBD2. CDR3 length: 14 amino acids. Trimming at V came to 5 bases and at J to 4 bases, leaving 4 bases not matched to a gene. Germline assignment: CDR1 SGHNT and CDR2 YENEEA. CDR3 protein: CASSREGPYNEQFF. The CDR3 DNA follows: TGTGCCAGCAGCCGGGAGGGCCCGTACAATGAGCAGTTCTTC.

V and J are TRBV10-3 and TRBJ2-1; D is possibly TRBD1 or TRBD2 (5 bases each). Trimming removed 2 bases from V and 7 bases from J, with 12 bases in between. CDR1 is ENHRY, CDR2 SYGVKD, per germline. CDR3 size: 14 residues. CDR3 nucleotide sequence: TGTGCCATCAGTGAGCCCACGGGACCTAATGAGCAGTTCTTC. This gives the protein CAISEPTGPNEQFF.

The rearrangement links TRBV6-1 to TRBJ1-4, with a possible D match to TRBD1 (5 bases). The V end was cut by 5 bases, the J end by 10 bases, with 17 bases between. Germline V gives CDR1 MNHNS, CDR2 SASEGT. The CDR3 is made up of 14 amino acids. CDR3 nucleotide sequence: TGTGCCAGCAGTCAACGGGCCAACGGGGGAAAACTGTTTTTT. It is translated as CASSQRANGGKLFF.

This clonotype was counted between two and nine times. The chain uses TRBV19 and TRBJ2-2; a weak D match, TRBD2 (6 bases). Germline lookup yields CDR1 LNHDA and CDR2 SQIVND (reference sequence). Trimming shortened V by 5 bases and J by 3 bases, and 7 bases separated the two germline ends. There are 13 residues in the CDR3. The CDR3 is CASSRGDTGELFF. In nucleotides, the CDR3 is TGTGCCAGTAGTCGCGGGGACACCGGGGAGCTGTTTTTT.

This clonotype was seen only a few times. The rearrangement uses TRBV2 and TRBJ1-5; D gene unclear. Germline CDR1 reads SNHLY; CDR2 reads FYNNEI. This CDR3 has 14 amino acids. Trimming took 3 bases from V and 7 from J, leaving 13 bases between them. CDR3 region: CASSEGSGNQPQHF. CDR3 DNA: TGTGCCAGCAGTGAGGGGTCGGGGAACCAGCCCCAGCATTTT.

This clonotype was detected only a few times. V is TRBV6-1 and J is TRBJ1-6; D might be TRBD1 (5 bases). CDR3 size: 15 residues. Trimming left V 6 bases short and J 3 bases short, with 12 bases between. Germline CDR1 reads MNHNS; CDR2 reads SASEGT. Here the CDR3 reads CASSPRDVYNSPLHF. CDR3 bases: TGTGCCAGCAGCCCCCGGGACGTCTATAATTCACCCCTCCACTTT.

The rearrangement uses TRBV6-1 and TRBJ2-4; 8 nucleotides agree with TRBD1. Germline CDR1 reads MNHNS; CDR2 reads SASEGT. The CDR3 covers 13 residues. V was clipped by 6 bases and J by 13 bases; unmatched bases: 11. The CDR3 spells CASRSLTQGEQYF. CDR3 nucleotides: TGTGCCAGCAGGAGTCTTACACAGGGGGAGCAGTACTTC.

The V and J genes are TRBV11-3 and TRBJ2-3; D unresolved. This CDR3 is 14 amino acids long. The V gene's germline CDR1 is SGHNT and CDR2 YENEEA. V was shortened by 1 base and J by 0 bases, with 5 bases between the two germline ends. The CDR3 reads CASSLGASTDTQYF. Here the CDR3 DNA reads TGTGCCAGCAGCTTAGGGGCCAGCACAGATACGCAGTATTTT.

The chain is built from TRBV2 and TRBJ1-1; D is unclear. The CDR3 has 13 amino acids. Germline V gives CDR1 SNHLY, CDR2 FYNNEI. The V and J ends lost 3 bases and 7 bases respectively, with 12 bases between them. CDR3 DNA: TGTGCCAGCAGTGATTATCTTGTGGGTGAAGCTTTCTTT. Encoded protein: CASSDYLVGEAFF.

This clonotype came up a few times. The chain joins TRBV19 to TRBJ2-3; D is perhaps TRBD2 (7 bases). V was pared by 6 bases and J by 2 bases, with 9 bases between. The CDR3 extends over 13 amino acids. Germline assignment: CDR1 LNHDA and CDR2 SQIVND (reference sequence). CDR3 sequence reads: CASRAGATDTQYF. CDR3 coding DNA: TGTGCCAGTAGGGCGGGGGCCACAGATACGCAGTATTTT.

V gene TRBV7-9 combines with J gene TRBJ2-7; D possibly corresponds to TRBD2 (7 bases). CDR3 length: 16 amino acids. Germline assignment: CDR1 SEHNR and CDR2 FQNEAQ (reference sequence). V lost 3 bases and J 0 bases, leaving 15 bases between the germline ends. The CDR3 sequence is CASSFRGASSSYEQYF. Written as DNA, the CDR3 is TGTGCCAGCAGCTTTCGGGGGGCTTCCAGCTCCTACGAGCAGTACTTC.

V and J are TRBV15 and TRBJ2-7; 8 bases are a match to TRBD2. J gave up 2 bases and V 4 bases, and 1 base lay outside the gene matches. The CDR3 runs 13 residues. Germline V CDR1 and CDR2: LNHNV, YYDKDF (reference sequence). This CDR3 is CATSTTSAYEQYF. As DNA, the CDR3 is TGTGCCACCAGCACGACTAGCGCCTACGAGCAGTACTTC.

The chain has TRBV7-9 and TRBJ2-1; 7 nucleotides align to TRBD2. Looked up from germline, CDR1 is SEHNR and CDR2 is FQNEAQ (reference sequence). J was trimmed by 9 bases and V by 5 bases; bases with no gene match: 16. The length of the CDR3 is 16 residues. The CDR3 coding sequence is TGTGCCAGCAGCCCCTGGATCGAGGGAGGGAGGGTTGAGCAGTTCTTC. Its translation: CASSPWIEGGRVEQFF.

This chain joins TRBV15 and TRBJ2-6, with 7 bases matching TRBD1. The J segment lost 0 bases and the V segment lost 4 bases, leaving 9 bases of the junction unmatched. Per germline, CDR1 LNHNV and CDR2 YYDKDF (reference sequence). This CDR3 is 18 amino acids long. The chain's CDR3 is CATSKRQGRGSGANVLTF. The CDR3 region has the DNA TGTGCCACCAGCAAAAGACAGGGTCGCGGCTCTGGGGCCAACGTCCTGACTTTC.

The chain uses TRBV5-6 and TRBJ2-7; 7 nucleotides line up with TRBD1. The germline V gene encodes CDR1 SGHDT and CDR2 YYEEEE. After removal of 0 bases from V and 2 bases from J, the junction contained 2 bases not matched to a gene. The CDR3 contains 14 residues. CDR3 region: CASSLAGTAYEQYF. The CDR3 DNA sequence: TGTGCCAGCAGCTTGGCCGGGACAGCCTACGAGCAGTACTTC. Complete variable domain (other parts from reference TRBV5-6 and TRBJ2-7): DAGVTQSPTHLIKTRGQQVTLRCSPKSGHDTVSWYQQALGQGPQFIFQYYEEEERQRGNFPDRFSGHQFPNYSSELNVNALLLGDSALYLCASSLAGTAYEQYFGPGTRLTVT.

This clonotype came up a few times. This chain connects TRBV20-1 to TRBJ1-5, with D maybe TRBD1 (5 bases). The CDR3 loop spans 15 amino acids. Germline V gene lookup returns CDR1 DFQATT and CDR2 SNEGSKA (reference sequence). Trimming removed 0 bases from V and 1 base from J, with 10 bases in between. The CDR3 loop is CSARDGGRSNQPQHF. The CDR3 region has the DNA TGCAGTGCTAGAGACGGGGGTAGGAGCAATCAGCCCCAGCATTTT.

Written as DNA, the CDR3 is TGCAGTGCTAGAGATCGTCTAGCGGGAGAGACCGGGGAGCTGTTTTTT. Encoded protein: CSARDRLAGETGELFF. The chain links TRBV20-1 to TRBJ2-2, with 10 bases matching TRBD2. Germline trimming cut 0 bases from V and 5 bases from J; bases unmatched to any gene: 6. CDR1 is DFQATT and CDR2 is SNEGSKA in the germline V gene (reference sequence). This CDR3 comprises 16 residues.

This clonotype was observed a few times. The V and J genes are TRBV20-1 and TRBJ1-5; the D gene is possibly TRBD1 (6 bases). Trimming took 4 bases from V and 0 from J, leaving 31 bases between them. The CDR3 sequence is 21 residues long. Per the germline V gene, CDR1 is DFQATT and CDR2 is SNEGSKA (reference sequence). This CDR3 is CSAMVRLGAAENYYSNQPQHF. For the CDR3, the DNA is TGCAGTGCTATGGTGCGGTTGGGGGCCGCCGAAAACTACTATAGCAATCAGCCCCAGCATTTT.

The chain recombines TRBV24-1 with TRBJ1-2; D perhaps matches TRBD1 (6 bases). Germline values: CDR1 KGHDR, CDR2 SFDVKD. Trimming cost V 4 bases and J 8 bases, with 13 bases left between them. The CDR3 has 13 amino acids. The CDR3 DNA follows: TGTGCCACCAGTGACCGACAGGTATCCGGCTACACCTTC. Translated: CATSDRQVSGYTF.

The chain recombines TRBV28 with TRBJ1-5; weak D call: TRBD1 (6 bases). CDR3 length: 14 residues. Looked up from germline, CDR1 is MDHEN and CDR2 is SYDVKM. V was shortened by 2 bases and J by 6 bases, with 11 bases between the two germline ends. The CDR3 region is CASSLGGSVQPQHF. In DNA, the CDR3 is TGTGCCAGCAGTTTAGGGGGCAGCGTTCAGCCCCAGCATTTT.

This clonotype showed up just a few times. The chain joins TRBV20-1 to TRBJ2-1; a weak D match, TRBD2 (6 bases). The V end was cut by 0 bases, the J end by 6 bases, with 12 bases between. There are 14 residues in the CDR3. Looked up from germline, CDR1 is DFQATT and CDR2 is SNEGSKA (reference sequence). The CDR3 nucleotides read TGCAGTGCTAGAGATCGCCGGACTACCAATGAGCAGTTCTTC. As protein: CSARDRRTTNEQFF.

The chain has TRBV7-9 and TRBJ2-7, with 10 bases matching TRBD1. Trimming took 6 bases from V and 3 from J; bases not matched to a gene: 8. CDR1 SEHNR and CDR2 FQNEAQ come from the germline V gene (reference sequence). The length of the CDR3 is 15 residues. CDR3 protein: CASSSFWTGGYEQYF. The CDR3 DNA reads as TGTGCCAGCAGTTCGTTTTGGACAGGGGGCTACGAGCAGTACTTC.

The chain carries TRBV19 and TRBJ2-3; D not certain. The CDR3 runs to 14 residues. V gave up 6 bases and J gave up 5 bases, with 15 bases separating them. CDR1 and CDR2 (germline): LNHDA, SQIVND (reference sequence). DNA of the CDR3: TGTGCCAGTAGCCAGTATAAAGGATTAGATACGCAGTATTTT. Its protein product is CASSQYKGLDTQYF.